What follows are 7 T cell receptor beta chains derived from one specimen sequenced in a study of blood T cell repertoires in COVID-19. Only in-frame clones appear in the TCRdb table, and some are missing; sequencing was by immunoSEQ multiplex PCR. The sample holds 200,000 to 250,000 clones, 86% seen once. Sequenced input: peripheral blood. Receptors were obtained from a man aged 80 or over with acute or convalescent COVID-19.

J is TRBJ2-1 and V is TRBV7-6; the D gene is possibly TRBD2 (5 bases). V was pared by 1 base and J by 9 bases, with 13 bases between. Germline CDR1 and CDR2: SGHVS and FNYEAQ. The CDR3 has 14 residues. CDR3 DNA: TGTGCCAGCAGCTTAGGGGGTCGGAGCGGTGAGCAGTTCTTC. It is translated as CASSLGGRSGEQFF.

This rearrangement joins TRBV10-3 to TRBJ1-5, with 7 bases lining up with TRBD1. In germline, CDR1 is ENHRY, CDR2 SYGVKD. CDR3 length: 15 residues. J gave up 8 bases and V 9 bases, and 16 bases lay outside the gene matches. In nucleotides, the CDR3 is TGTGCCATACAGGGGAGTAGAGGATTAGGAAAGCCCCAGCATTTT. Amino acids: CAIQGSRGLGKPQHF.

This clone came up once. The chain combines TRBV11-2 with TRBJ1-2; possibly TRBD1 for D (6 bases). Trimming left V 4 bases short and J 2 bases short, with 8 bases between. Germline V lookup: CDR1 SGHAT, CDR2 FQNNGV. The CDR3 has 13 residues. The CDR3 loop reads CASSWGTNYGYTF. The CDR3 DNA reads TGTGCCAGCAGCTGGGGGACAAACTATGGCTACACCTTC. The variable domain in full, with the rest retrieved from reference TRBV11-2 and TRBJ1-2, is EAGVAQSPRYKIIEKRQSVAFWCNPISGHATLYWYQQILGQGPKLLIQFQNNGVVDDSQLPKDRFSAERLKGVDSTLKIQPAKLEDSAVYLCASSWGTNYGYTFGSGTRLTVV.

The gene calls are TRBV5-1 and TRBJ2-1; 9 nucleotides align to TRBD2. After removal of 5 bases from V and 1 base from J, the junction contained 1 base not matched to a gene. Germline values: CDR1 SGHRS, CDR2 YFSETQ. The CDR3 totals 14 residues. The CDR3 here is CASSLAGSYNEQFF. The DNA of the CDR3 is TGCGCCAGCAGTCTAGCGGGGTCCTACAATGAGCAGTTCTTC.

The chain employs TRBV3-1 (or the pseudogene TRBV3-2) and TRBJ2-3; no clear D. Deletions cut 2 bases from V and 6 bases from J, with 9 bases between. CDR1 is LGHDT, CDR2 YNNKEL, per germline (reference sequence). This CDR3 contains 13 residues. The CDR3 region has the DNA TGTGCCAGCAGCCAACAGACGCGGGATACGCAGTATTTT. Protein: CASSQQTRDTQYF.

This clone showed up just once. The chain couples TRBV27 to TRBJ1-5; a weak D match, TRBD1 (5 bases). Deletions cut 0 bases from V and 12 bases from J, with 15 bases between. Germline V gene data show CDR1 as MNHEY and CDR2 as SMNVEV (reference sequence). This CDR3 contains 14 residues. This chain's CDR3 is CASSLSFGSGLQHF. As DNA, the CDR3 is TGTGCCAGCAGTTTATCCTTCGGATCAGGGCTCCAGCATTTT.

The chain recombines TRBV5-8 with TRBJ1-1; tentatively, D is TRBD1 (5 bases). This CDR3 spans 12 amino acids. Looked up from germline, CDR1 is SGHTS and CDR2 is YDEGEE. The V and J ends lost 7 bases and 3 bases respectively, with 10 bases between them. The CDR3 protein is CASGGRHTEAFF. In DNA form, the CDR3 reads TGTGCCAGCGGGGGGAGGCACACTGAAGCTTTCTTT.